Given below is one TCR beta chain in context. Its antigen is currently unknown. The naive CD8 fraction comprised CD45RO-negative cells positively selected for CCR7 and excluded terminally differentiated effector memory CD45RA+ cells. This was a deep-level run. Across several immunoSEQ plates, the genomic DNA of each subset was split evenly. Assay: immunoSEQ multiplex PCR; the TCRdb copy retains only in-frame clones and omits some. The table has 750,000 to 1,000,000 clones, 85% to 95% seen once. The trim removed 4 bases at V and 3 bases at J, leaving 7 bases unmatched. The CDR3 covers 15 residues. Germline CDR1 reads MDHEN; CDR2 reads SYDVKM. This sample is part of a study of shared clonotypes between healthy human individuals. Looking at the study overall: Plates per donor: three CD4 naive, three CD4 memory, two CD8 naive, one CD8 memory.

Broader study findings: Relative to their counterparts shared across all four donors, non-shared clonotypes exhibited diminished generation probabilities.

The J gene is TRBJ2-7, the V gene TRBV28; 9 nucleotides line up with TRBD1. The sequenced sample was naive CD8+ T cells sorted from blood. The clonotype originates from a man aged 30 to 45 in good health. The DNA of the CDR3 is TGTGCCAGCAGTTCCTCAGGGACAGGGTTCTACGAGCAGTACTTC. This translates into CASSSSGTGFYEQYF.